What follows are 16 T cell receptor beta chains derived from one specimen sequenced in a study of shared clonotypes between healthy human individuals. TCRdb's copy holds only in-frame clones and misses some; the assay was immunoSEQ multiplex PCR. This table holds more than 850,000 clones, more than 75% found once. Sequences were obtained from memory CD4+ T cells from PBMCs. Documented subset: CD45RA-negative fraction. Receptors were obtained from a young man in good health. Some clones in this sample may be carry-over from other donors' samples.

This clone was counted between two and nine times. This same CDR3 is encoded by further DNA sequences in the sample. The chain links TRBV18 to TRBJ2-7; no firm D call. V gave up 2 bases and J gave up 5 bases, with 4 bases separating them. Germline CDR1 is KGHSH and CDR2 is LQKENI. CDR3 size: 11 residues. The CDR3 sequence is CASSPKDEQYF. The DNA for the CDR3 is TGTGCCAGCTCACCAAAAGACGAGCAGTACTTC.

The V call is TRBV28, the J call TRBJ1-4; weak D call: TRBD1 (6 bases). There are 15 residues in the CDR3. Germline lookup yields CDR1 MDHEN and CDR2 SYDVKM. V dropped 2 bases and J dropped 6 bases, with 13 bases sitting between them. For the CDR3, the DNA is TGTGCCAGCAGTTTAATCGCTCAGGGGCATGAAAAACTGTTTTTT. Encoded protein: CASSLIAQGHEKLFF.

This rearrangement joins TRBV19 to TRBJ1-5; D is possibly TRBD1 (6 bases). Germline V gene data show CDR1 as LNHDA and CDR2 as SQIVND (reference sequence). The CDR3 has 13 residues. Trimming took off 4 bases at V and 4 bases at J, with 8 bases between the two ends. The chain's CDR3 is CASSKDRNQPQHF. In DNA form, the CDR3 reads TGTGCCAGTAGTAAGGACAGAAATCAGCCCCAGCATTTT.

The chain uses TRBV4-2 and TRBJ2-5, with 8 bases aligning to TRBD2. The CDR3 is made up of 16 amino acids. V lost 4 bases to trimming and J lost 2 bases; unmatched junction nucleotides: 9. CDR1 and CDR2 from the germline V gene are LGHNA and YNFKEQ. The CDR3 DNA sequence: TGTGCCAGCAGCCCCGCGGGGGGCCTAGGTCAAGAGACCCAGTACTTC. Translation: CASSPAGGLGQETQYF.

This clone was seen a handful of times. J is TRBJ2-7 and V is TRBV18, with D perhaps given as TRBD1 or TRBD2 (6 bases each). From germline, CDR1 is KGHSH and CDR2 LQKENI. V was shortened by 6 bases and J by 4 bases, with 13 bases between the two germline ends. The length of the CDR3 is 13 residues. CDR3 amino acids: CASSRGLEYEQYF. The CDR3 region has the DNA TGTGCCAGCTCTCGGGGGCTCGAGTACGAGCAGTACTTC. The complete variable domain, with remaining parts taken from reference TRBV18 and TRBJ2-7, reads NAGVMQNPRHLVRRRGQEARLRCSPMKGHSHVYWYRQLPEEGLKFMVYLQKENIIDESGMPKERFSAEFPKEGPSILRIQQVVRGDSAAYFCASSRGLEYEQYFGPGTRLTVT.

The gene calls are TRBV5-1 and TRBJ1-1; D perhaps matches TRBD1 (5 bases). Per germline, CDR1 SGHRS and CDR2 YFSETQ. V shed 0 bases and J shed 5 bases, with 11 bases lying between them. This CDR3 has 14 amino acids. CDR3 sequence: CASSLVGGSTEAFF. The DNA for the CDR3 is TGCGCCAGCAGCTTGGTGGGGGGATCTACTGAAGCTTTCTTT.

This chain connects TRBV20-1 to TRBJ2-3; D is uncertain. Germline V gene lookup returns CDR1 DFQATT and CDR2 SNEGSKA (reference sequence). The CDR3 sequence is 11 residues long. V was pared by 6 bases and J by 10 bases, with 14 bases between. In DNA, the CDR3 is TGCAGTGCGAACCTCCACGTTCCGCAGTATTTT. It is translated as CSANLHVPQYF.

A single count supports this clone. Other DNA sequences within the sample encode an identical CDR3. CDR3 amino acids: CSVESTGRNGYTF. In DNA, the CDR3 is TGCAGCGTTGAGTCGACGGGGAGGAATGGCTACACCTTC. The chain joins TRBV29-1 to TRBJ1-2, with D unresolved. Per germline, CDR1 SQVTM and CDR2 ANQGSEA. The CDR3 extends over 13 amino acids. V gave up 3 bases and J gave up 6 bases, with 14 bases separating them.

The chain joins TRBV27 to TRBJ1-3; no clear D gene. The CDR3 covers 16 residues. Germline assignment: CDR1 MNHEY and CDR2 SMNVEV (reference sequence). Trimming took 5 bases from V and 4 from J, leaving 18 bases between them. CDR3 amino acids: CASSLTAFAAGNTIYF. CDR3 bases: TGTGCCAGCAGTCTTACGGCTTTCGCGGCGGGAAACACCATATATTTT.

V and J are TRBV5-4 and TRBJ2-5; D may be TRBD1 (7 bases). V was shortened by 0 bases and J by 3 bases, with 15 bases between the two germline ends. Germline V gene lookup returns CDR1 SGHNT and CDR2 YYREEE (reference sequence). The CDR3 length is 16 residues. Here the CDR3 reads CASSLALGRGEETQYF. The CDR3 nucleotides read TGTGCCAGCAGCTTGGCGTTGGGCAGGGGGGAAGAGACCCAGTACTTC.

CDR3 region: CASSLQGGQPQHF. For the CDR3, the DNA is TGTGCCAGCAGCTTACAGGGGGGGCAGCCCCAGCATTTT. The chain has TRBV7-2 and TRBJ1-5; 7 bases line up with TRBD1. J lost 7 bases, V lost 2 bases, and 2 bases had no gene match. The germline CDR1 and CDR2 sequences are SGHTA and FQGNSA. The CDR3 loop spans 13 amino acids.

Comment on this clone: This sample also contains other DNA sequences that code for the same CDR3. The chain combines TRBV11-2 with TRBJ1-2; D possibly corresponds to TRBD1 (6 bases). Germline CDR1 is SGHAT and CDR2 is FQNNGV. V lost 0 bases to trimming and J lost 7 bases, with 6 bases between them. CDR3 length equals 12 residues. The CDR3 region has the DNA TGTGCCAGCAGCTTAGAGGGGGCTGGCTACACCTTC. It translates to CASSLEGAGYTF.

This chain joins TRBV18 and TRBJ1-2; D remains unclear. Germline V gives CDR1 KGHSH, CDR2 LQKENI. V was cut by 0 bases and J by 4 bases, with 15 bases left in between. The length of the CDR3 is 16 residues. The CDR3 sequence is CASSPPGTSSPYGYTF. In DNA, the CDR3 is TGTGCCAGCTCACCACCGGGTACATCGTCCCCCTATGGCTACACCTTC. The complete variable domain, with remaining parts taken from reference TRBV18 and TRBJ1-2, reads NAGVMQNPRHLVRRRGQEARLRCSPMKGHSHVYWYRQLPEEGLKFMVYLQKENIIDESGMPKERFSAEFPKEGPSILRIQQVVRGDSAAYFCASSPPGTSSPYGYTFGSGTRLTVV.

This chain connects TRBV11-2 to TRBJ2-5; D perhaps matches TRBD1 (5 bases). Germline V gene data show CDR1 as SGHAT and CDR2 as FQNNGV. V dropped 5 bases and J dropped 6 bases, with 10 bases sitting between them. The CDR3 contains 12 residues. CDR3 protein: CASSGRGQTQYF. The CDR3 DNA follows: TGTGCCAGCAGCGGAAGGGGCCAGACCCAGTACTTC.

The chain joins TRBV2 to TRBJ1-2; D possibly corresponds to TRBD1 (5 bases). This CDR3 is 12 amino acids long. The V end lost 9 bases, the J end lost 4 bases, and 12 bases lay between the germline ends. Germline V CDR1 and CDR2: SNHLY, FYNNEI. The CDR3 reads CASKGDGYGYTF. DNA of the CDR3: TGTGCCAGTAAAGGGGACGGCTATGGCTACACCTTC.

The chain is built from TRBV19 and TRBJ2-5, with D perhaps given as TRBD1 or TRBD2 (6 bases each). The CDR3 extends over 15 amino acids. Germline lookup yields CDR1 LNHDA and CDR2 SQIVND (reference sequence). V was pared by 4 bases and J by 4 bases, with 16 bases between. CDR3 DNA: TGTGCCAGTAGTAAGGGGGGTCGATACAGAGAGACCCAGTACTTC. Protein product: CASSKGGRYRETQYF.